This TCR beta chain derives from a study of blood T cell repertoires in COVID-19. The trim removed 4 bases at V and 0 bases at J, leaving 13 bases unmatched. Looked up from germline, CDR1 is LNHDA and CDR2 is SQIVND (reference sequence). The CDR3 has 19 residues. Participant reports of clinical history set cohort assignment. Exposed enrollees encountered a COVID-19 case at some point within 2 weeks before study entry. Original processing notes: How many nucleated cells were present was estimated from reference gene primer amplification. The table came from immunoSEQ multiplex PCR; TCRdb's copy has only in-frame clones and leaves some out. The DNA gave D and trimming, while V, J and clone size come from that table. The sample holds under 450,000 clones, 91% seen once.

The V and J genes are TRBV19 and TRBJ2-2; 8 bases match TRBD1. The material sequenced was PBMCs or T cells enriched from blood (not recorded which). The receptor's source is a middle-aged woman who had been exposed to COVID-19. CDR3 bases: TGTGCCAGTAGTAGTCCTTCAGTGGCGACAGGGGCGAACACCGGGGAGCTGTTTTTT. This encodes CASSSPSVATGANTGELFF.